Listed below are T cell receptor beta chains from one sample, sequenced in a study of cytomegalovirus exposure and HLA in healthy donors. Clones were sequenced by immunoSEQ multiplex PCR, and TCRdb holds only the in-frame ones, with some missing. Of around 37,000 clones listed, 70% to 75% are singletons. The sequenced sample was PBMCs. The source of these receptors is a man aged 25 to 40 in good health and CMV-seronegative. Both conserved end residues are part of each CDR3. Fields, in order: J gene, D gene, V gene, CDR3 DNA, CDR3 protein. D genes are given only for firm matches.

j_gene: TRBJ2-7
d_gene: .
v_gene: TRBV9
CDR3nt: TGTGCCAGCAGCGTCCTAGATGGCTACGAGCAGTACTTC
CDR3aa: CASSVLDGYEQYF

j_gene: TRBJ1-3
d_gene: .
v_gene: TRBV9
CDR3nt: TGTGCCAGCAGTCAGGCCAACTCTGGAAACACCATATATTTT
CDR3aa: CASSQANSGNTIYF

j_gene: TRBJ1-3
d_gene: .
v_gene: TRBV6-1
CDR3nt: TGTGCCAGCAGTGAAGAATTAAGGGGTATCTCTGGAAACACCATATATTTT
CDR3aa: CASSEELRGISGNTIYF

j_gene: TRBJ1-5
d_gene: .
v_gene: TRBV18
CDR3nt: TGTGCCAGCTCACCAGGGCCCTCGGACAGTCTTAGCAATCAGCCCCAGCATTTT
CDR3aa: CASSPGPSDSLSNQPQHF

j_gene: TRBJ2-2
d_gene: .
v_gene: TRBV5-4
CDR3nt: TGTGCCAGCAGCTCCACACAGGGCCACACCGGGGAGCTGTTTTTT
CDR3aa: CASSSTQGHTGELFF

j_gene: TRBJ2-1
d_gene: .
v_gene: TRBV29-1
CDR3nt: TGCAGCGTTGGGAGCCCCGATGAGCAGTTCTTC
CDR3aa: CSVGSPDEQFF

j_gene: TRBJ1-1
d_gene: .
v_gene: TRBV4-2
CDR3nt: TGTGCCAGCAGCCAAGACAGGGGTACTGAAGCTTTCTTT
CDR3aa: CASSQDRGTEAFF

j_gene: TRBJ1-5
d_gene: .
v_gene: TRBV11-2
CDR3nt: TGTGCCAGCAGCTTGGGGCAGCTCAATCAGCCCCAGCATTTT
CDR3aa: CASSLGQLNQPQHF

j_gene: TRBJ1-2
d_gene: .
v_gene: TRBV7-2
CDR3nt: TGTGCCAGCAGCTTATACAGAAATGGCTACACCTTC
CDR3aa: CASSLYRNGYTF

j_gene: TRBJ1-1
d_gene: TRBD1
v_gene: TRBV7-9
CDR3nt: TGTTCCAGCAGCTTTGGAGGGGGCCCTGAAGCTTTCTTT
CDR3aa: CSSSFGGGPEAFF